This is a list of T cell receptor beta chains from one sample in a study of T cells in Graves' hyperthyroidism and ophthalmopathy. MiXCR was run by TCRdb on the multiplex PCR reads, yielding one entry per CDR3 protein. This sample carries a few hundred thousand distinct CDR3 sequences, roughly 15% of them seen once, and the ten largest clones take about 20%. The sample taken for sequencing was blood. The receptors come from a woman in her 30s with Graves' ophthalmopathy. CDR3s include the opening cysteine and the closing phenylalanine or tryptophan. A D gene is named only where the DNA matches it firmly. Size is omitted from some rows. Given values are once, few, many or a class for expanded clones.

-	TRBJ2-2	16	TRBV3-1	many	CASSPRGLGIGGELFF	TGTGCCAGCAGCCCCCGAGGCTTAGGGATCGGCGGGGAGCTGTTTTTT
TRBD2	TRBJ2-5	14	TRBV19	-	CASRERGAQETQYF	TGTGCCAGTAGGGAGCGGGGGGCCCAAGAGACCCAGTACTTC
-	TRBJ1-1	14	TRBV29-1	-	CSYGGVWGDTEAFF	TGCAGCTACGGGGGGGTTTGGGGGGACACTGAAGCTTTCTTT
TRBD2	TRBJ2-1	17	TRBV20-1	many	CSAPRFRTSGSYNEQFF	TGCAGTGCTCCGCGATTTCGGACTAGCGGCTCCTACAATGAGCAGTTCTTC
-	TRBJ2-5	14	TRBV20-1	many	CSARRAGRRETQYF	TGCAGTGCTAGACGAGCGGGTCGGCGGGAGACCCAGTACTTC
TRBD1	TRBJ1-1	16	TRBV20-1	-	CSAGEGQGDVGTEAFF	TGCAGTGCTGGGGAGGGACAGGGGGACGTGGGCACTGAAGCTTTCTTT
-	TRBJ1-5	12	TRBV11-2	many	CASSLIGQPQHF	TGTGCCAGCAGCCTCATAGGTCAGCCCCAGCATTTT
-	TRBJ2-2	14	TRBV20-1	once	CSARGGEDTGELFF	TGCAGTGCTAGAGGTGGGGAGGACACCGGGGAGCTGTTTTTT
-	TRBJ2-2	16	TRBV20-1	many	CSARNLRDIETGELFF	TGCAGTGCTCGAAACCTCCGGGACATCGAGACCGGGGAGCTGTTTTTT
TRBD1	TRBJ2-5	15	TRBV27	-	CASSTTGGNFGTQYF	TGTGCCAGCAGTACGACAGGGGGCAACTTCGGGACCCAGTACTTC
-	TRBJ1-1	15	TRBV7-9	many	CASSPGQPGDTEAFF	TGTGCCAGCAGCCCCGGACAGCCGGGGGACACTGAAGCTTTCTTT